This T cell receptor beta chain was sequenced in a study of cytomegalovirus exposure and HLA in healthy donors. After removal of 2 bases from V and 6 bases from J, the junction contained 5 bases not matched to a gene. CDR1 MNHNY and CDR2 SVGAGI come from the germline V gene (reference sequence). The CDR3 runs 16 residues. PCR employed 60 Vbeta and 13 Jbeta primers. Using immunoSEQ multiplex PCR, the repertoire was profiled, and TCRdb retains in-frame clones only, with some absent. Here the sample spans approximately 140,000 clones, over 70% being singletons. The TCR originated in a middle-aged woman in good health and CMV-seronegative. The specimen was PBMCs. This sequence joins TRBV6-6 and TRBJ2-2, with 11 bases matching TRBD2. The CDR3 sequence: CASSYVGTSGAGELFF. The CDR3 region has the DNA TGTGCCAGCAGTTACGTGGGGACTAGCGGTGCCGGGGAGCTGTTTTTT.